This passage covers 7 T cell receptor beta chains from one sample sequenced in a study of T cell changes during pregnancy in multiple sclerosis. Clones were read by immunoSEQ multiplex PCR, and TCRdb kept only the in-frame ones, dropping some. The sample consists of 85,000 to 90,000 clones, around 93% of them appearing once. Specimen: peripheral blood, collected in the first trimester of pregnancy. The source is a female donor in good health, enrolled as a control in a pregnancy study.

The chain recombines TRBV5-6 with TRBJ1-4, with 8 positions matching TRBD1. V was clipped by 4 bases and J by 7 bases; unmatched bases: 6. CDR1 SGHDT and CDR2 YYEEEE come from the germline V gene. CDR3 length: 14 amino acids. CDR3 loop: CASSLRGLGEKLFF. CDR3 in DNA: TGTGCCAGCAGCCTCAGGGGGCTGGGTGAAAAACTGTTTTTT.

The chain carries TRBV20-1 and TRBJ1-2; D call uncertain. Trimming removed 6 bases from V and 3 bases from J, with 8 bases in between. CDR3 length: 11 residues. CDR1 DFQATT and CDR2 SNEGSKA come from the germline V gene (reference sequence). DNA of the CDR3: TGCAGTGCCCCCGCGGACTATGGCTACACCTTC. It translates to CSAPADYGYTF.

V gene TRBV4-3 combines with J gene TRBJ2-1; 9 bases are a match to TRBD2. There are 13 residues in the CDR3. The J segment lost 5 bases and the V segment lost 4 bases, leaving 0 bases of the junction unmatched. Germline CDR1 and CDR2: LGHNA and YSLEER. The CDR3 DNA reads as TGCGCCAGCAGCCCTAGCGGGAACAATGAGCAGTTCTTC. It codes for CASSPSGNNEQFF.

This rearrangement joins TRBV5-5 to TRBJ1-6, with 7 bases identical to TRBD1. Unmatched junction bases numbered 3, after V lost 0 bases and J lost 0 bases. This CDR3 comprises 17 residues. Germline assignment: CDR1 SGHKS and CDR2 YYEKEE (reference sequence). CDR3 in amino acids: CASSLDDRVSYNSPLHF. The CDR3 DNA is TGTGCCAGCAGCTTGGATGACAGGGTCTCCTATAATTCACCCCTCCACTTT. The full variable domain, its missing parts supplied by reference TRBV5-5 and TRBJ1-6, is DAGVTQSPTHLIKTRGQQVTLRCSPISGHKSVSWYQQVLGQGPQFIFQYYEKEERGRGNFPDRFSARQFPNYSSELNVNALLLGDSALYLCASSLDDRVSYNSPLHFGNGTRLTVT.

The chain joins TRBV28 to TRBJ2-7; TRBD1 aligns across 9 bases. Germline V gene data show CDR1 as MDHEN and CDR2 as SYDVKM. The V gene end was trimmed by 10 bases and the J gene end by 0 bases; junction bases not matched to a gene: 4. The CDR3 spans 13 residues. The CDR3 protein is CATGTGSSYEQYF. In nucleotides, the CDR3 is TGTGCCACCGGGACAGGGAGCTCCTACGAGCAGTACTTC.

The V call is TRBV5-1, the J call TRBJ1-1; D unclear. Germline loops: CDR1 SGHRS, CDR2 YFSETQ. The length of the CDR3 is 12 residues. Trimming shortened V by 1 base and J by 4 bases, and 5 bases separated the two germline ends. CDR3 amino acids: CASSLSGTEAFF. The DNA of the CDR3 is TGCGCCAGCAGCTTGTCAGGCACTGAAGCTTTCTTT.

The chain recombines TRBV4-1 with TRBJ2-3, with 8 bases aligning to TRBD2. The CDR3 has 16 residues. Germline values: CDR1 MGHRA, CDR2 YSYEKL. The junction had 6 bases not matched to a gene; V was cut back by 1 base and J by 3 bases. The CDR3 reads CASSQGLSGGTDTQYF. CDR3 in DNA: TGCGCCAGCAGCCAAGGTCTCAGCGGGGGTACAGATACGCAGTATTTT.